The subject of this entry is one T cell receptor (beta chain). This clonotype was seen at least ten times. This receptor's antigen is unknown. It has no much larger one-base neighbor in the sample; base qualities were not kept. This sample stems from a study of early T cells in non-severe SARS-CoV-2 infection (dated by TCRdb to the early 2020s). Study-wide context: TCR sequencing used bulk RNA from unsorted whole blood, so alpha and beta chains could not be paired.

The CDR3 sequence holds 13 residues, the cysteine and phenylalanine included. Left in the record is the CDR3 DNA by itself, 39 bases read in frame from the first base. According to the germline V gene, CDR1 reads SQVTM and CDR2 reads ANQGSEA. V is reduced by 5 bases and J by 2 bases, leaving a spacing of 11 bases between them. The study was a case-control design nested within a healthcare worker cohort in London, UK, with weekly nasopharyngeal swab PCR tests and blood sampling. Healthcare workers were recruited during the week of the UK lockdown, between 23 and 31 March 2020, and followed weekly for up to about 16 weeks. Library preparation employed 5' RACE. Sequencing was carried out with a NextSeq 500. In the TCR library protocol, unique molecular identifiers were attached to individual cDNA molecules to correct for PCR bias and sequencing error. Sequencing covered both TCR alpha and beta chains, and within each sample the abundances of alpha and beta sequences were tightly co-correlated. The original methods were these. Decombinator V4 was used to perform V gene, J gene and CDR3 annotation of TCR sequences. Expanded TCRs were defined as changing significantly between any two time points under a Poisson model with p below 0.0001. TCR abundances were normalised to the total number of TCRs sequenced per sample and expressed as counts per million. TRAV1-2 paired with TRAJ12, TRAJ20 or TRAJ33 defined MAIT TCRs, while TRAV10 paired with TRAJ18 defined iNKT TCRs. VDJdb, accessed on 1 November 2021, was searched for TCRs annotated for CMV, EBV and SARS-CoV-2, and TCRs annotated for more than one antigen were excluded. The public reads were run again by TCRdb, first through fastp at Q25 and then through MiXCR, and only productive beta chains were kept. Merged by CDR3 protein, the rows form single entries marked with the most common genes and DNA. In this record, the V and J calls reflect TCRdb's handling and not the investigators' own analysis. This sample holds roughly 120,000 distinct CDR3 sequences; 15% were observed only once. Of the sample, 20% to 25% falls within the top ten clones.

What the research found in general, with its limitations: Matching against VDJdb was skewed toward anti-spike CD8 responses, likely underestimated virus-specific expansions, and missed private and CD4 specificities.

This sequence uses TRBV29-1 and TRBJ2-3, with the D gene tentatively TRBD1 or TRBD2, based on 6 matching bases in each. The sequenced material came from whole blood. The clonotype was recovered from an adult who was a healthcare worker with PCR-confirmed SARS-CoV-2 infection or an uninfected control (not recorded which). The nucleotides read TGCAGCGTTTTCGGGGGCCTCACAGATACGCAGTATTTT. Translation gives CSVFGGLTDTQYF.